A selection of T cell receptor beta chains follows, all from one sample in a study of CD8+CD57+ T cells in acquired aplastic anemia. TCRdb ran MiXCR on the reads and lists one entry per CDR3 protein. This sample has roughly 150,000 distinct CDR3 sequences, with more than 45% found just once. The material sequenced was sorted CD4+, CD8+, or CD8+CD57+ T cells (not recorded which) from PBMCs. The source of these receptors is a human donor with aplastic anemia. Each CDR3 is given with its conserved first and last residue. D genes are given only for firm matches. The listing skips clone size in some rows; elsewhere it reads once, few, many or a size class.

J: TRBJ2-7
V: TRBV20-1
size: -
D: TRBD1
CDR3: CSAGDGQGDHYEQYF
DNA: TGCAGTGCTGGGGATGGACAGGGGGACCACTACGAGCAGTACTTC

J: TRBJ2-7
V: TRBV20-1
size: -
D: TRBD2
CDR3: CSATPSGSINEQYF
DNA: TGCAGTGCCACGCCGAGCGGGAGTATCAACGAGCAGTACTTC

J: TRBJ1-5
V: TRBV15
size: many
D: TRBD1
CDR3: CATSIRTGEDTQHF
DNA: TGTGCCACCAGCATCCGGACAGGGGAGGATACCCAGCATTTT

J: TRBJ2-7
V: TRBV9
size: many
D: -
CDR3: CASSTRDATYEQYF
DNA: TGTGCCAGCAGTACCAGGGATGCCACCTACGAGCAGTACTTC

J: TRBJ1-5
V: TRBV10-3
size: -
D: TRBD1
CDR3: CAISVGTEQPQHF
DNA: TGTGCCATCAGTGTTGGGACAGAACAGCCCCAGCATTTT

J: TRBJ1-2
V: TRBV24-1
size: many
D: TRBD1
CDR3: CATSDLDRESGYTF
DNA: TGTGCCACCAGTGATTTGGACAGGGAGAGCGGCTACACCTTC

J: TRBJ2-5
V: TRBV9
size: many
D: -
CDR3: CASSPSTKETQYF
DNA: TGTGCCAGCAGCCCTTCGACTAAAGAGACCCAGTACTTC

J: TRBJ2-1
V: TRBV7-9
size: -
D: TRBD1
CDR3: CASSLPRGYPYNEQFF
DNA: TGTGCCAGCAGCTTACCCAGGGGGTATCCCTACAATGAGCAGTTCTTC

J: TRBJ2-2
V: TRBV19
size: many
D: -
CDR3: CASDLGAATGELFF
DNA: TGTGCCAGTGACCTCGGGGCAGCCACCGGGGAGCTGTTTTTT

J: TRBJ2-2
V: TRBV7-3
size: many
D: TRBD2
CDR3: CASSLTSVGTGELFF
DNA: TGTGCCAGCAGCTTGACTAGCGTGGGCACCGGGGAGCTGTTTTTT

J: TRBJ1-4
V: TRBV7-2
size: many
D: -
CDR3: CASSFSRGGEKLFF
DNA: TGTGCCAGCAGCTTTTCAAGGGGTGGCGAAAAACTGTTTTTT

J: TRBJ2-7
V: TRBV15
size: many
D: TRBD2
CDR3: CATSREGTSSHEQYF
DNA: TGTGCCACCAGCAGAGAGGGGACTAGTTCTCACGAGCAGTACTTC

J: TRBJ2-1
V: TRBV25-1
size: -
D: TRBD2
CDR3: CASNGLAGGEGNEQFF
DNA: TGTGCCAGCAACGGACTAGCGGGAGGTGAAGGGAATGAGCAGTTCTTC

J: TRBJ1-5
V: TRBV19
size: -
D: TRBD1
CDR3: CASRWTGGTLQHF
DNA: TGTGCCAGTAGATGGACAGGGGGGACGCTCCAGCATTTT

J: TRBJ2-7
V: TRBV7-8
size: -
D: -
CDR3: CASSLTSTYEQYF
DNA: TGTGCCAGCAGCTTAACCAGCACCTACGAGCAGTACTTC

J: TRBJ1-5
V: TRBV20-1
size: -
D: TRBD1
CDR3: CSARDGTGDQPQHF
DNA: TGCAGTGCTAGAGATGGGACAGGAGATCAGCCCCAGCATTTT

J: TRBJ2-7
V: TRBV7-9
size: -
D: -
CDR3: CASSGEVAYEQYF
DNA: TGTGCCAGCTCGGGAGAAGTGGCCTACGAGCAGTACTTC

J: TRBJ1-4
V: TRBV30
size: -
D: -
CDR3: CAWNSPGVGEKLFF
DNA: TGTGCCTGGAACTCACCGGGGGTAGGGGAAAAACTGTTTTTT

J: TRBJ1-2
V: TRBV6-1
size: many
D: TRBD1
CDR3: CASRPSLGQSYGYTF
DNA: TGTGCCAGCAGACCTTCCTTGGGACAGTCATATGGCTACACCTTC

J: TRBJ2-3
V: TRBV4-1
size: many
D: TRBD2
CDR3: CASSQDPGLAGVTQYF
DNA: TGCGCCAGCAGCCAAGATCCGGGACTAGCGGGGGTAACGCAGTATTTT

J: TRBJ1-3
V: TRBV5-1
size: -
D: -
CDR3: CASSLAGYSGNTIYF
DNA: TGCGCCAGCAGCTTGGCAGGGTACTCTGGAAACACCATATATTTT

J: TRBJ1-2
V: TRBV10-1
size: few
D: TRBD1
CDR3: CASRRTGLYYGYTF
DNA: TGCGCCAGCAGAAGGACAGGGCTATACTATGGCTACACCTTC

J: TRBJ2-7
V: TRBV20-1
size: -
D: TRBD2
CDR3: CSASPAGVTEQYF
DNA: TGCAGTGCTAGCCCTGCGGGAGTGACCGAGCAGTACTTC

J: TRBJ1-1
V: TRBV29-1
size: -
D: -
CDR3: CSVEGNGQEAFF
DNA: TGCAGCGTTGAGGGCAATGGCCAAGAAGCTTTCTTT

J: TRBJ2-2
V: TRBV7-2
size: many
D: -
CDR3: CASSADRGGGELFF
DNA: TGTGCCAGCAGCGCCGACAGGGGAGGGGGGGAGCTGTTTTTT

J: TRBJ1-2
V: TRBV15
size: few
D: TRBD1
CDR3: CATSSEQGWRGYTF
DNA: TGTGCCACCAGCAGTGAACAGGGGTGGCGGGGCTACACCTTC

J: TRBJ2-7
V: TRBV13
size: -
D: TRBD2
CDR3: CASSIGEGTTYEQYF
DNA: TGTGCCAGCAGCATAGGGGAGGGGACGACCTACGAGCAGTACTTC

J: TRBJ1-6
V: TRBV12-3/TRBV12-4
size: many
D: TRBD1
CDR3: CASRSRTGINSPLHF
DNA: TGTGCCAGCAGGTCTAGGACAGGGATTAATTCACCCCTCCACTTT

J: TRBJ2-5
V: TRBV2
size: -
D: -
CDR3: CASSKGERETQYF
DNA: TGTGCCAGCAGTAAAGGGGAAAGAGAGACCCAGTACTTC

J: TRBJ1-1
V: TRBV10-2
size: few
D: -
CDR3: CASRDGELNTEAFF
DNA: TGCGCCAGCAGAGACGGGGAGTTGAACACTGAAGCTTTCTTT

J: TRBJ2-1
V: TRBV24-1
size: -
D: -
CDR3: CATSDFDHNEQFF
DNA: TGTGCCACCAGTGATTTTGACCACAATGAGCAGTTCTTC